This record looks at one T cell receptor beta chain sequence and its context. Germline CDR1 LNHDA, CDR2 SQIVND (reference sequence). Trimming pared 4 bases from V and 2 bases from J, leaving 12 bases between. The CDR3 runs to 16 residues. The assay was immunoSEQ multiplex PCR, and TCRdb's table has in-frame clones only and misses some. The sample includes 200,000 to 250,000 clones, about 95% of them seen just once. The data are from a study of control samples from healthy donors and cancer patients. The sequenced sample consisted of blood. The TCR was taken from a man aged 45 to 65 in good health. The gene calls are TRBV19 and TRBJ2-6, with D tentatively TRBD2 (6 bases). Written as DNA, the CDR3 is TGTGCCAGTAGTAAGAGACTAGGTCCTGGGGCCAACGTCCTGACTTTC. It translates to CASSKRLGPGANVLTF.